The TCR beta chain described here comes from a study of blood T cell repertoires in COVID-19. J was trimmed by 5 bases and V by 3 bases; bases with no gene match: 12. CDR1 is SGHRS and CDR2 is YFSETQ in the germline V gene. This CDR3 spans 18 amino acids. Sequenced by immunoSEQ multiplex PCR; TCRdb stores in-frame clones only, minus some. This sample has 210,000 or so clones; under 90% occur once, and the top ten carry approximately 19%. The chain has TRBV5-1 and TRBJ1-3, with TRBD1 matching over 12 bases. This receptor was taken from a human donor in a cohort sampled during active COVID-19. The sample taken for sequencing was peripheral blood. In nucleotides, the CDR3 is TGCGCCAGCAGCTCAACCTCCGGGGACAGGGGGCGAAGAAACACCATATATTTT. Amino acids: CASSSTSGDRGRRNTIYF. Together with reference TRBV5-1 and TRBJ1-3, the CDR3 gives the full variable domain: KAGVTQTPRYLIKTRGQQVTLSCSPISGHRSVSWYQQTPGQGLQFLFEYFSETQRNKGNFPGRFSGRQFSNSRSEMNVSTLELGDSALYLCASSSTSGDRGRRNTIYFGEGSWLTVV.